A single T cell receptor (beta chain) is shown here with its context. Its antigen is currently not known. One base away there is no much larger clone; base qualities are not given. These data come from a study of blood T cell repertoires in COVID-19 (dated by TCRdb to the early 2020s). For the wider study: The collaborator samples originated in the United States, Italy and Spain and spanned the acute and convalescent phases of COVID-19. The material from the prospective study consisted of cDNA or gDNA derived from T cells, B-cell-depleted T cells, or PBMCs. Subjects who had been exposed to COVID-19, were actively infected with it, or had recovered from it provided the deeply sampled blood TCRbeta repertoires that made up the dataset. A freely available public database, intended as a resource for researchers studying the immune response to SARS-CoV-2, is where the repertoires were released. The samples were drawn from the first 160 participants of the ongoing ImmuneRACE study and from 950 to 1,500 subjects provided by 6 global collaborators. The sample metadata nearly always contained a de-identified subject ID, COVID-19 status, age in years and sex. HLA class I and class II types, where available, came from metadata supplied by the sample provider rather than from assay-based typing. General findings and caveats noted by the study authors: The quantity of clinical and demographic metadata differed by source and by participant and was supplied without curation.

Collaborating institutions collected whole blood in K2EDTA tubes following their own protocols. Collaborator samples were shipped for TCRbeta analysis as frozen whole blood, isolated PBMCs, or DNA extracted from either sample type. Reading the germline V gene gives CDR1 SGHAT and CDR2 FQNNGV. The cysteine opens and the phenylalanine closes a CDR3 of 16 amino acids. The only DNA kept is the CDR3, 48 bases in frame from the first base. The junction shows trimming of 6 bases on V and 4 bases on J, and the gene matches do not reach 9 bases of it. TCRbeta CDR3 regions were amplified from genomic DNA using the immunoSEQ Assay, a bias-controlled multiplex PCR. The original pipeline was this. Within the assay, amplification of reference gene primers was used to estimate how many nucleated cells each sample contained. Sequence reads were collapsed and filtered to measure the absolute abundance of every unique TCRbeta CDR3 rearrangement. For each sample, productive Simpson clonality was calculated as the square root of Simpson's diversity index across productive rearrangements. The table comes from immuneACCESS by way of TCRdb, which keeps in-frame sequences with V and J called. Part of the clones is missing from these tables; in studies checked, under half for an unresolved V gene and the rest for unknown reasons. The V and J calls and clone size come from that table; D and trimming were worked out from the DNA. The sample yields 100,000 or so clones; just under 95% were counted once. The top ten clones comprise 5% to 7% of the sample.

The source material was peripheral blood. This TCR was sampled from a man aged 65 to 79 with acute or convalescent COVID-19. The rearrangement joined TRBV11-2 to TRBJ1-3, with TRBD1 matching 10 junction bases. The CDR3 is CASSLRQGARGNTIYF. In nucleotide form, the sequence is TGTGCCAGCAGTCTAAGACAGGGGGCGCGAGGAAACACCATATATTTT.